Listed below are T cell receptor beta chains from one sample, sequenced in a study of blood T cell repertoires in COVID-19. The repertoire was sequenced with immunoSEQ multiplex PCR; TCRdb's copy has only in-frame clones and lacks some. In the table there are about 490,000 clones, around 85% of which are singletons. Specimen: peripheral blood. The source of these receptors is a human donor in a cohort sampled during active COVID-19. The CDR3 runs from the conserved cysteine through the conserved F or W. Fields, in order: V gene, clone size, J gene, D gene, CDR3 protein, CDR3 DNA. The D gene is left open where the match is weak. Only some rows state a clone size, as once, few, many or a class for expanded clones.

v_call: TRBV5-1
clone_size: .
j_call: TRBJ2-1
d_call: TRBD2
cdr3_aa: CASSFGTSENNEQFF
cdr3_nt: TGCGCCAGCAGCTTTGGGACTAGCGAGAACAATGAGCAGTTCTTC

v_call: TRBV11-2
clone_size: .
j_call: TRBJ2-7
d_call: TRBD2
cdr3_aa: CASSRTSGSYEQYF
cdr3_nt: TGTGCCAGCAGCCGTACTAGCGGGAGCTACGAGCAGTACTTC

v_call: TRBV15
clone_size: .
j_call: TRBJ2-7
d_call: .
cdr3_aa: CATSRERDLREQYF
cdr3_nt: TGTGCCACCAGCAGAGAGCGGGACCTGCGCGAGCAGTACTTC

v_call: TRBV9
clone_size: .
j_call: TRBJ1-1
d_call: .
cdr3_aa: CASSVSRGTEAFF
cdr3_nt: TGTGCCAGCAGCGTAAGTCGAGGCACTGAAGCTTTCTTT

v_call: TRBV5-1
clone_size: .
j_call: TRBJ2-2
d_call: TRBD1
cdr3_aa: CASSLAGTGATGELFF
cdr3_nt: TGCGCCAGCAGCTTGGCCGGGACAGGGGCGACCGGGGAGCTGTTTTTT

v_call: TRBV5-6
clone_size: .
j_call: TRBJ2-2
d_call: .
cdr3_aa: CASSLYGELFF
cdr3_nt: TGTGCCAGCAGCTTGTACGGGGAGCTGTTTTTT

v_call: TRBV12-3/TRBV12-4
clone_size: .
j_call: TRBJ1-1
d_call: TRBD1
cdr3_aa: CASSLGQGFEAFF
cdr3_nt: TGTGCCAGCAGTTTAGGACAGGGGTTTGAAGCTTTCTTT

v_call: TRBV28
clone_size: few
j_call: TRBJ2-7
d_call: TRBD2
cdr3_aa: CASTQMGAGVLREQYF
cdr3_nt: TGTGCCAGCACCCAAATGGGCGCGGGAGTACTTCGCGAGCAGTACTTC

v_call: TRBV3-1/TRBV3-2
clone_size: .
j_call: TRBJ2-5
d_call: .
cdr3_aa: CASSHYPQGGLETQYF
cdr3_nt: TGTGCCAGCAGCCATTACCCACAGGGTGGGTTGGAGACCCAGTACTTC

v_call: TRBV7-2
clone_size: .
j_call: TRBJ1-5
d_call: .
cdr3_aa: CASSSRGFGNQPQHF
cdr3_nt: TGTGCCAGCAGCTCCCGGGGTTTCGGCAATCAGCCCCAGCATTTT

v_call: TRBV28
clone_size: .
j_call: TRBJ1-1
d_call: .
cdr3_aa: CASSLGQIEAFF
cdr3_nt: TGTGCCAGCAGTTTAGGACAGATTGAAGCTTTCTTT

v_call: TRBV28
clone_size: .
j_call: TRBJ2-3
d_call: TRBD2
cdr3_aa: CASTSQPGLAPSTDTQYF
cdr3_nt: TGTGCCAGCACTTCTCAACCGGGACTAGCGCCTAGCACAGATACGCAGTATTTT

v_call: TRBV3-1/TRBV3-2
clone_size: few
j_call: TRBJ1-2
d_call: TRBD1
cdr3_aa: CASSQLTGGNGYTF
cdr3_nt: TGTGCCAGCAGCCAACTGACAGGGGGGAATGGCTACACCTTC

v_call: TRBV15
clone_size: .
j_call: TRBJ2-7
d_call: TRBD2
cdr3_aa: CATSRAGLAFGEQYF
cdr3_nt: TGTGCCACCAGCAGAGCGGGACTAGCGTTCGGAGAGCAGTACTTC

v_call: TRBV12-3/TRBV12-4
clone_size: .
j_call: TRBJ1-2
d_call: .
cdr3_aa: CASSLGAGIGYTF
cdr3_nt: TGTGCCAGCAGCCTAGGGGCAGGGATCGGCTACACCTTC

v_call: TRBV30
clone_size: .
j_call: TRBJ1-1
d_call: .
cdr3_aa: CAWSVAQMNTEAFF
cdr3_nt: TGTGCCTGGAGTGTGGCTCAGATGAACACTGAAGCTTTCTTT

v_call: TRBV4-1
clone_size: .
j_call: TRBJ1-2
d_call: .
cdr3_aa: CASSQGTSDGYTF
cdr3_nt: TGCGCCAGCAGCCAAGGCACGTCGGATGGCTACACCTTC

v_call: TRBV7-2
clone_size: .
j_call: TRBJ1-1
d_call: .
cdr3_aa: CASSPRQANTEAFF
cdr3_nt: TGTGCCAGCAGCCCCAGACAGGCGAACACTGAAGCTTTCTTT

v_call: TRBV19
clone_size: .
j_call: TRBJ1-2
d_call: TRBD1
cdr3_aa: CASSQTGANYGYTF
cdr3_nt: TGTGCCAGTAGTCAGACAGGGGCAAACTATGGCTACACCTTC

v_call: TRBV19
clone_size: .
j_call: TRBJ1-1
d_call: .
cdr3_aa: CASSIAPGRGAFF
cdr3_nt: TGTGCCAGTAGTATAGCCCCAGGGCGTGGAGCTTTCTTT

v_call: TRBV6-5
clone_size: .
j_call: TRBJ1-5
d_call: .
cdr3_aa: CASSYDRYQPQHF
cdr3_nt: TGTGCCAGCAGTTACGACAGGTACCAGCCCCAGCATTTT

v_call: TRBV7-3
clone_size: few
j_call: TRBJ2-1
d_call: TRBD2
cdr3_aa: CASSLLGRGSSYNEQFF
cdr3_nt: TGTGCCAGCAGCCTACTCGGGCGGGGGAGCTCCTACAATGAGCAGTTCTTC

v_call: TRBV7-2
clone_size: .
j_call: TRBJ2-1
d_call: TRBD2
cdr3_aa: CASSLDGTSGKTYNEQFF
cdr3_nt: TGTGCCAGCAGCTTAGACGGGACTAGCGGGAAAACCTACAATGAGCAGTTCTTC

v_call: TRBV5-6
clone_size: few
j_call: TRBJ1-5
d_call: TRBD1
cdr3_aa: CASGHSGTGYNQPQHF
cdr3_nt: TGTGCCAGCGGTCATTCCGGGACAGGGTACAATCAGCCCCAGCATTTT

v_call: TRBV7-2
clone_size: few
j_call: TRBJ2-1
d_call: TRBD1
cdr3_aa: CASSSGQGTYNEQFF
cdr3_nt: TGTGCCAGCAGCTCGGGACAGGGGACCTACAATGAGCAGTTCTTC

v_call: TRBV7-2
clone_size: .
j_call: TRBJ2-5
d_call: .
cdr3_aa: CASSARLAIQETQYF
cdr3_nt: TGTGCCAGCAGCGCACGGCTAGCGATTCAAGAGACCCAGTACTTC

v_call: TRBV6-5
clone_size: .
j_call: TRBJ2-1
d_call: TRBD2
cdr3_aa: CASSRGDYSYNEQFF
cdr3_nt: TGTGCCAGCAGTCGTGGGGACTACTCCTACAATGAGCAGTTCTTC

v_call: TRBV9
clone_size: .
j_call: TRBJ2-2
d_call: TRBD2
cdr3_aa: CASSIRDYTNTGELFF
cdr3_nt: TGTGCCAGCAGCATCCGGGACTACACGAACACCGGGGAGCTGTTTTTT

v_call: TRBV6-4
clone_size: .
j_call: TRBJ2-1
d_call: .
cdr3_aa: CASSDLTGRKYNEQFF
cdr3_nt: TGTGCCAGCAGTGACTTAACCGGGAGAAAGTACAATGAGCAGTTCTTC

v_call: TRBV4-1
clone_size: .
j_call: TRBJ2-7
d_call: .
cdr3_aa: CASSQEGRGDFYEQYF
cdr3_nt: TGCGCCAGCAGCCAAGAAGGCAGGGGCGATTTCTACGAGCAGTACTTC

v_call: TRBV19
clone_size: .
j_call: TRBJ2-2
d_call: TRBD2
cdr3_aa: CASSIGTSGPNTGELFF
cdr3_nt: TGTGCCAGTAGTATTGGGACTAGCGGCCCGAACACCGGGGAGCTGTTTTTT

v_call: TRBV7-8
clone_size: .
j_call: TRBJ2-3
d_call: .
cdr3_aa: CASSLEGLGADTQYF
cdr3_nt: TGTGCCAGCAGCTTAGAGGGGCTGGGCGCAGATACGCAGTATTTT

v_call: TRBV3-1/TRBV3-2
clone_size: .
j_call: TRBJ1-2
d_call: .
cdr3_aa: CASSQRTDYGYTF
cdr3_nt: TGTGCCAGCAGCCAGCGGACAGACTATGGCTACACCTTC

v_call: TRBV7-2
clone_size: once
j_call: TRBJ1-3
d_call: .
cdr3_aa: CASSLATVSSGNTIYF
cdr3_nt: TGTGCCAGCAGCTTAGCCACGGTGAGCTCTGGAAACACCATATATTTT

v_call: TRBV5-1
clone_size: .
j_call: TRBJ2-2
d_call: .
cdr3_aa: CASSLGNGANTGELFF
cdr3_nt: TGCGCCAGCAGCTTGGGTAACGGGGCGAACACCGGGGAGCTGTTTTTT

v_call: TRBV5-6
clone_size: .
j_call: TRBJ2-3
d_call: .
cdr3_aa: CASSWDITDTQYF
cdr3_nt: TGTGCCAGCAGCTGGGACATAACAGATACGCAGTATTTT

v_call: TRBV18
clone_size: few
j_call: TRBJ1-1
d_call: .
cdr3_aa: CASSPPRGGVTEAFF
cdr3_nt: TGTGCCAGCTCACCACCCCGGGGAGGCGTCACTGAAGCTTTCTTT

v_call: TRBV7-3
clone_size: once
j_call: TRBJ2-5
d_call: TRBD1
cdr3_aa: CASSARDRSETQYF
cdr3_nt: TGTGCCAGCAGCGCCCGGGACAGGAGCGAGACCCAGTACTTC

v_call: TRBV3-1/TRBV3-2
clone_size: .
j_call: TRBJ2-1
d_call: TRBD2
cdr3_aa: CASSPTWLAVAQSSYNEQFF
cdr3_nt: TGTGCCAGCAGCCCGACTTGGCTAGCGGTCGCCCAAAGCTCCTACAATGAGCAGTTCTTC